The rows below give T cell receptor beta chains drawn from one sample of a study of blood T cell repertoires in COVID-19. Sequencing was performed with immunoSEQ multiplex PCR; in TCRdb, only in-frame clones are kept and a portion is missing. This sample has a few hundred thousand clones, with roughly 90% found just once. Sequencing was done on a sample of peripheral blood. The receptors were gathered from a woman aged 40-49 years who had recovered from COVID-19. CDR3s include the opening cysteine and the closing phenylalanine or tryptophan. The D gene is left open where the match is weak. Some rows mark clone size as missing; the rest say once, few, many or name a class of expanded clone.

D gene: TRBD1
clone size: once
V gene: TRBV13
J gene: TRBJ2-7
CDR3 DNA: TGTGCCAGCAGCTACTCAACAGGGGGCTACGAGCAGTACTTC
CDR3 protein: CASSYSTGGYEQYF

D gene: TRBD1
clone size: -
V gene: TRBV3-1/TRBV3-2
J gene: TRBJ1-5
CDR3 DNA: TGTGCCAGCAGCCAAGGGGGGACAGATAGCAATCAGCCCCAGCATTTT
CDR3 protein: CASSQGGTDSNQPQHF

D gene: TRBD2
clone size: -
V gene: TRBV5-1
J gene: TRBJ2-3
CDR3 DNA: TGCGCCAGCAGCTTGGTAGCCGGGGGGGCCACAGATACGCAGTATTTT
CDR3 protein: CASSLVAGGATDTQYF

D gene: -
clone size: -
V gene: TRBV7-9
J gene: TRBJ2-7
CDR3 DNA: TGTGCCAGCAGCTTCGAAGGAGGGTCCTCCTACGAGCAGTACTTC
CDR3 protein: CASSFEGGSSYEQYF

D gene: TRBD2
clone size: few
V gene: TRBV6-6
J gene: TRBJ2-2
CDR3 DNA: TGTGCCAGCAGCCGCCGTCGACTAGCGGGAGGGCCCATATTCACCGGGGAGCTGTTTTTT
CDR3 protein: CASSRRRLAGGPIFTGELFF

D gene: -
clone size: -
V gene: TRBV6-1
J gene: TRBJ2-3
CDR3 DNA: TGTGCCAGCAGTGAGACGGGGAACACAGATACGCAGTATTTT
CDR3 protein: CASSETGNTDTQYF

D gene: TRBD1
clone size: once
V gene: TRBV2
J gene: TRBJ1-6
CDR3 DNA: TGTGCCAGCAGTGAAGAGGGGACAGGGGTCCTTTTTACACCCCTCCACTTT
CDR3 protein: CASSEEGTGVLFTPLHF

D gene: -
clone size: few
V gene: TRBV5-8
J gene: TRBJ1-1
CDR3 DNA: TGTGCCAGCAGCTTGTCCAGGGGAGGGCCCCTGTGGACTGAAGCTTTCTTT
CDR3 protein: CASSLSRGGPLWTEAFF

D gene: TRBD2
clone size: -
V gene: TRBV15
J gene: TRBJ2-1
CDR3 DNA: TGTGCCACCAGCCGGCAAGGACTAGCGGGCGCTGAGCAGTTCTTC
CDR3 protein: CATSRQGLAGAEQFF

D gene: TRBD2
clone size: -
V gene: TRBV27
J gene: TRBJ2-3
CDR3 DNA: TGTGCCAGCAGTCGGACTAGCGGGAGAACAGATACGCAGTATTTT
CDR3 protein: CASSRTSGRTDTQYF

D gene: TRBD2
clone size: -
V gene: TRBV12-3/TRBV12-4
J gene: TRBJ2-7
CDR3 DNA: TGTGCCAGCAGTGGACTAGCGGGGTACGAGCAGTACTTC
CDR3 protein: CASSGLAGYEQYF

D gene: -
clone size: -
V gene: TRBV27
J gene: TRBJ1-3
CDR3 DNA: TGTGCCAGCAGTTTATTGGCCCCCTTCTCTGGAAACACCATATATTTT
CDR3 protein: CASSLLAPFSGNTIYF

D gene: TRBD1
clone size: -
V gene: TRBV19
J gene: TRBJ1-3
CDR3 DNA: TGTGCCAGTGGGGGGACAGGGTCCTCTTACGGAAACACCATATATTTT
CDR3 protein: CASGGTGSSYGNTIYF

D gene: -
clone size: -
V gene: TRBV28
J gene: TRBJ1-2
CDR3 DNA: TGTGCCAGCAGTTTTACAGGGACCTATGGCTACACCTTC
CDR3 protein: CASSFTGTYGYTF

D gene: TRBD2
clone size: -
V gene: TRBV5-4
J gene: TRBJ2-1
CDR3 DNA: TGTGCCAGCAGTGTTGGAGCTAGCGGGAGCTCCCACAATGAGCAGTTCTTC
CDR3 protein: CASSVGASGSSHNEQFF

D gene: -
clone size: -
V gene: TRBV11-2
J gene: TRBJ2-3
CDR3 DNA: TGTGCCAGCAGCTTGGCGGGACTGAGCACAGATACGCAGTATTTT
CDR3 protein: CASSLAGLSTDTQYF

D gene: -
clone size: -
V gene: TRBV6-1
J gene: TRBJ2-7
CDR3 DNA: TGTGCCAGCAGTGAGGCGCCAGGGTCCCCCTACGAGCAGTACTTC
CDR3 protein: CASSEAPGSPYEQYF

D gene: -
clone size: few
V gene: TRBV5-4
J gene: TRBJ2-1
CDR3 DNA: TGTGCCAGCAGCGGGCTAGGGGCTGAGCAGTTCTTC
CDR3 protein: CASSGLGAEQFF

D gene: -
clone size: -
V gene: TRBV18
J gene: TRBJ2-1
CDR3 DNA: TGTGCCAGCTCACCCCCCCAAACTCTCTACAATGAGCAGTTCTTC
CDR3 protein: CASSPPQTLYNEQFF

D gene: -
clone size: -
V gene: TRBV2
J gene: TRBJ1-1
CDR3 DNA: TGTGCCAGCAGTGATCGGGGAGACATGAACACTGAAGCTTTCTTT
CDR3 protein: CASSDRGDMNTEAFF

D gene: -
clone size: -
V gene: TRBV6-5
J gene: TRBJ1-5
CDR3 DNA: TGTGCCAGCAGTTACGAAATCGGTCAGCCCCAGCATTTT
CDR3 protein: CASSYEIGQPQHF

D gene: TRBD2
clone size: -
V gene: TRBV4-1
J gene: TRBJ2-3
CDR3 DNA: TGCGCCAGCAGCCAAGGACTAGCGGGCGAAGCCACAGATACGCAGTATTTT
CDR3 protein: CASSQGLAGEATDTQYF

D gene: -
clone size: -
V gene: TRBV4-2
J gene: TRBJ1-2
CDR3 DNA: TGTGCCAGCAGCAGATACACAAAGGACAGCGCTTCCTATGGCTACACCTTC
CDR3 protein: CASSRYTKDSASYGYTF

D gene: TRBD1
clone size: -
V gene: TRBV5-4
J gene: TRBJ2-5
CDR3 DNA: TGTGCCAGCAGCTTTCAGGGGGCTGAGACCCAGTACTTC
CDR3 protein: CASSFQGAETQYF

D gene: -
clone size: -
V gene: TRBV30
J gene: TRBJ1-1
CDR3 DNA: TGTGCCTGGAGTAGTATCTCGAGGGTCACTGAAGCTTTCTTT
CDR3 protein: CAWSSISRVTEAFF

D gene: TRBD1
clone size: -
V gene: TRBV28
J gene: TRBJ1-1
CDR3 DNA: TGTGCCAGCAGTCCGGACAGGGGTCCTGTGAACACTGAAGCTTTCTTT
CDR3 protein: CASSPDRGPVNTEAFF

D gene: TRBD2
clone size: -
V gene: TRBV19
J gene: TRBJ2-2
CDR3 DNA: TGTGCCAGTAGTGCCCCGGGACTAGCGGGAGTAAAGGGGGCCGGGGAGCTGTTTTTT
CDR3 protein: CASSAPGLAGVKGAGELFF

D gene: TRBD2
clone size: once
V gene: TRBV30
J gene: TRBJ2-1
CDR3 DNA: TGTGCCTGGAGTCGGGGACTAGCGGCCGACAATGAGCAGTTCTTC
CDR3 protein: CAWSRGLAADNEQFF

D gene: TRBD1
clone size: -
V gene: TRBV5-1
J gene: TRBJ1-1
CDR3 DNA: TGCGCCAGCAGCTTTCAGGGGGCGCAGGGAAGTACTGAAGCTTTCTTT
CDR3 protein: CASSFQGAQGSTEAFF

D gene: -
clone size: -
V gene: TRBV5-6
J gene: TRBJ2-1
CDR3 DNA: TGTGCCAGCAGCTCCTTATCGGGGTTCTACAATGAGCAGTTCTTC
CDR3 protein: CASSSLSGFYNEQFF

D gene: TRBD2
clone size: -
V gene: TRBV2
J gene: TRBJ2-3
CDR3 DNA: TGTGCCAGCAGTGAATGGGCGCGGGGGAGAGGGGGCACAGATACGCAGTATTTT
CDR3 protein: CASSEWARGRGGTDTQYF

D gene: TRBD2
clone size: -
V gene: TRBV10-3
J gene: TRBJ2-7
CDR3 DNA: TGTGCCATCAGTGGCCGGGAGGATTACGAGCAGTACTTC
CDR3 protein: CAISGREDYEQYF

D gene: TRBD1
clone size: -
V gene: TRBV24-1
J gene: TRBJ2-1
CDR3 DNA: TGTGCCACCGGAGGGACAGGGTGGGATGAGCAGTTCTTC
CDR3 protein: CATGGTGWDEQFF

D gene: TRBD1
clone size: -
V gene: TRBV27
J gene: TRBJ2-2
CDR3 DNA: TGTGCCAGCAACCGAGACAGGGGGGCCGGGGAGCTGTTTTTT
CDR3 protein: CASNRDRGAGELFF

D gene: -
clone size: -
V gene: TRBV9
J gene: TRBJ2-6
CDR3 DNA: TGTGCCAGCAGCACCCGAGTGGTACAGAAGACTGGGGCCAACGTCCTGACTTTC
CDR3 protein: CASSTRVVQKTGANVLTF

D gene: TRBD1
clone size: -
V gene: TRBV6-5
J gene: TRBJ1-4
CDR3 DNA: TGTGCCAGCAAACAGGGGCAGGCTAATGAAAAACTGTTTTTT
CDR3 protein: CASKQGQANEKLFF

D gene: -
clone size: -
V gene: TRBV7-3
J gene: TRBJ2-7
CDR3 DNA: TGTGCCAGCAGCTTAGGGGGAGGCTACGAGCAGTACTTC
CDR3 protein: CASSLGGGYEQYF

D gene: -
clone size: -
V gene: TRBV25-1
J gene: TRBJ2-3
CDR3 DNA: TGTGCCAGCAGTCGGGGGTCAGGAGATACGCAGTATTTT
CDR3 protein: CASSRGSGDTQYF

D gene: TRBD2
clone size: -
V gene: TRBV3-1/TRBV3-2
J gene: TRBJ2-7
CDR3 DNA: TGTGCCAGCAGCCACGGGACTAGCGCGCCCTACGAGCAGTACTTC
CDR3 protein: CASSHGTSAPYEQYF

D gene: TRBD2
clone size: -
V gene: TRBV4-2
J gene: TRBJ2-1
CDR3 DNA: TGTGCCAGCAGCCAAGATTTCGCGGGAGTAAGCGGAAATGAGCAGTTCTTC
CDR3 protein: CASSQDFAGVSGNEQFF

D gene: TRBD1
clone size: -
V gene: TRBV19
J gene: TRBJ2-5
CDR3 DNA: TGTGCCAGTAGTATAGTGCTAGGGACAGGGGAAGAGACCCAGTACTTC
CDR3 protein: CASSIVLGTGEETQYF

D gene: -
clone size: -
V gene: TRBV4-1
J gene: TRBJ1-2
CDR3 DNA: TGCGCCAGCAGCCAAGTTTCAGTTAACTATGGCTACACCTTC
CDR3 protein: CASSQVSVNYGYTF

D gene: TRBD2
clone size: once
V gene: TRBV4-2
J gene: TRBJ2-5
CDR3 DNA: TGTGCCAGCAGCCAAGATAGCCTAGCGGGAGGCGGAGAGACCCAGTACTTC
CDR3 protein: CASSQDSLAGGGETQYF

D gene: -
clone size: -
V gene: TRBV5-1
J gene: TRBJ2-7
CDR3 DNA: TGCGCCAGCAGCCCCCGCGGAGGTGGGGACTACGAGCAGTACTTC
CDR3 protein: CASSPRGGGDYEQYF

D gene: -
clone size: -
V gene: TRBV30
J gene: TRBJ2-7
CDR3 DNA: TGTGCCTGGAGTTCCGTCTACGAGCAGTACTTC
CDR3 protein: CAWSSVYEQYF

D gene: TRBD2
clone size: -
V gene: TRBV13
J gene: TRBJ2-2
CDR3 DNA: TGTGCCAGCAGCTTAGGCACCACCGGGACTAGCGCAATGGGCGGGGAGCTGTTTTTT
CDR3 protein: CASSLGTTGTSAMGGELFF

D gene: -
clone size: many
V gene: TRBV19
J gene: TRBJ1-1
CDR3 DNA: TGTGCCAGTAGTATAGGGGCAGGGAACACTGAAGCTTTCTTT
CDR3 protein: CASSIGAGNTEAFF

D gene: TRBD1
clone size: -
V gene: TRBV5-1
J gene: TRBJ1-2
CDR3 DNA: TGCGCCAGCAGCCCAGGACAGGGTTCCGCCGGGGGGGGCTACACCTTC
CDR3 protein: CASSPGQGSAGGGYTF

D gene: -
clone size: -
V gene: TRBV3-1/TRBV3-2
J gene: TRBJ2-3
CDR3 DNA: TGTGCCAGCAGTCAAGGGGCTAGCACAGATACGCAGTATTTT
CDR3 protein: CASSQGASTDTQYF

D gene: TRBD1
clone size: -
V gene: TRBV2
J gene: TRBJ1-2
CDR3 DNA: TGTGCCAGCAGGGCTCCGGGACAGTATGGCTACACCTTC
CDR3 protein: CASRAPGQYGYTF

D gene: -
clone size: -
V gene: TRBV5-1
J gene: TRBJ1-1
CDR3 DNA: TGCGCCAGCAGCCCGCCAGGAGGGGCGAACACTGAAGCTTTCTTT
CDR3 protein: CASSPPGGANTEAFF

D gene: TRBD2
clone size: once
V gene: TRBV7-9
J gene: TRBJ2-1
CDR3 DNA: TGTGCCAGCAGCTTAGAGGTTAGCGGGAGCCATGAGCAGTTCTTC
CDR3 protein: CASSLEVSGSHEQFF

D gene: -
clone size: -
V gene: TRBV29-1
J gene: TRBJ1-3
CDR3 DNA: TGCAGCGTGGAAGGACAGTTAGGAAACACCATATATTTT
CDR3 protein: CSVEGQLGNTIYF

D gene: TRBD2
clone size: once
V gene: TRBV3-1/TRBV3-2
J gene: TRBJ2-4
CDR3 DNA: TGTGCCAGCAGCCCCCAACTAGCGGGAGGGCTACTAGCCAAAAACATTCAGTACTTC
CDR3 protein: CASSPQLAGGLLAKNIQYF

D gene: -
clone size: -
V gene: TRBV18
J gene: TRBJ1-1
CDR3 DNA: TGTGCCAGCTCACCACGTGGCCTCAGGGGCACTGAAGCTTTCTTT
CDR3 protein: CASSPRGLRGTEAFF

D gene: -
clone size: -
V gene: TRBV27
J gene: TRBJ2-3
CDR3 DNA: TGTGCCAGCAGTTTATGGGTCGCGGGCCCTAGCACAGATACGCAGTATTTT
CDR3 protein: CASSLWVAGPSTDTQYF

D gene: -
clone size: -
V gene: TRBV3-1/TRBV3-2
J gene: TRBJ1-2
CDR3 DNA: TGTGCCAGCAGCCAACTTGCGCTGAGCTATGGCTACACCTTC
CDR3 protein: CASSQLALSYGYTF

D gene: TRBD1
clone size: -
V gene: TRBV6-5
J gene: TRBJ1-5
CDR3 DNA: TGTGCCAGCAGTCCGGACAGGTATAGCAATCAGCCCCAGCATTTT
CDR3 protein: CASSPDRYSNQPQHF

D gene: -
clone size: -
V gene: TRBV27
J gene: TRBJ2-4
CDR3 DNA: TGTGCCAGCAGGGCCGGGACATTTAAAAACATTCAGTACTTC
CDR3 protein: CASRAGTFKNIQYF

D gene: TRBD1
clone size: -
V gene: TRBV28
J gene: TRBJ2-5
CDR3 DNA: TGTGCCAGCAGTTCAGACCCGGACAGGGCCGGGACCCAGTACTTC
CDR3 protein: CASSSDPDRAGTQYF